What follows are 10 T cell receptor beta chains derived from one specimen sequenced in a study of T cell responses to AZD1222 COVID-19 vaccine. Sequenced by immunoSEQ multiplex PCR; TCRdb stores in-frame clones only, minus some. The data contain some 150,000 clones, over 85% of them seen just once; the ten biggest clones take up about 1.8%. This specimen consisted of peripheral blood, obtained 28 days after the second AZD1222 dose. Receptor source: an adult who received the AZD1222 COVID-19 vaccine.

V and J are TRBV10-3 and TRBJ2-7; 9 bases align to TRBD1. The V gene's germline CDR1 is ENHRY and CDR2 SYGVKD. The CDR3 is 15 residues long. The junction had 7 bases not matched to a gene; V was cut back by 6 bases and J by 1 base. CDR3 residues: CAIRSDRGMSYEQYF. In DNA, the CDR3 is TGTGCCATCAGATCGGACAGGGGCATGTCCTACGAGCAGTACTTC.

The V call is TRBV19, the J call TRBJ1-5; 8 positions agree with TRBD1. The V segment lost 8 bases and the J segment 0 bases; nucleotides outside the gene matches: 18. The CDR3 has 19 residues. In germline, CDR1 is LNHDA, CDR2 SQIVND (reference sequence). As DNA, the CDR3 is TGTGCCAGTTCAAAGTGGGGTCAGGGGGCGTCTTATAGCAATCAGCCCCAGCATTTT. It specifies CASSKWGQGASYSNQPQHF.

V usage is TRBV5-1 and J usage is TRBJ2-1, with a tentative D call TRBD1 (7 bases). The CDR3 is 15 amino acids. CDR1 is SGHRS and CDR2 is YFSETQ in the germline V gene. Between the trimmed V and J ends, which lost 1 base and 9 bases, there was a span of 17 bases. The CDR3 sequence: CASSLQGGLDSEQFF. DNA for the CDR3: TGCGCCAGCAGCTTGCAGGGGGGCCTGGATAGTGAGCAGTTCTTC. Based on the CDR3 plus reference TRBV5-1 and TRBJ2-1, the full variable domain is KAGVTQTPRYLIKTRGQQVTLSCSPISGHRSVSWYQQTPGQGLQFLFEYFSETQRNKGNFPGRFSGRQFSNSRSEMNVSTLELGDSALYLCASSLQGGLDSEQFFGPGTRLTVL.

This chain connects TRBV10-1 to TRBJ2-1, with 8 bases that match TRBD2. The ends lost 2 bases at V and 8 bases at J; junction bases unmatched: 8. The CDR3 sequence is 15 residues long. Germline CDR1 is WNHNN and CDR2 is SYGVQD (reference sequence). The CDR3 spells CASSERSGIHDEQFF. CDR3 bases: TGCGCCAGCAGTGAGCGTAGCGGGATTCATGATGAGCAGTTCTTC.

The genes are TRBV4-2 and TRBJ2-5; 10 bases match TRBD1. Germline CDR1 reads LGHNA; CDR2 reads YNFKEQ. Trimming at V came to 4 bases and at J to 7 bases, leaving 9 bases not matched to a gene. The CDR3 has 15 amino acids. The CDR3: CASSPGTGEVGTQYF. CDR3 sequence (DNA): TGTGCCAGCAGCCCCGGGACAGGGGAGGTTGGGACCCAGTACTTC.

This clone was detected only once. The rearrangement links TRBV6-1 to TRBJ2-3; 8 bases align to TRBD2. The ends lost 3 bases at V and 3 bases at J; junction bases unmatched: 14. CDR3 length: 18 residues. Germline CDR1 reads MNHNS; CDR2 reads SASEGT. Here the CDR3 reads CASSDGAGGGGTTDTQYF. CDR3 in DNA: TGTGCCAGCAGTGACGGGGCGGGAGGAGGAGGCACGACAGATACGCAGTATTTT.

The chain carries TRBV4-2 and TRBJ2-2; a weak D match, TRBD1 (6 bases). The CDR3 consists of 16 residues. V was pared by 1 base and J by 0 bases, with 9 bases between. Per the germline V gene, CDR1 is LGHNA and CDR2 is YNFKEQ. The CDR3 loop reads CASSQGTVANTGELFF. In DNA, the CDR3 is TGTGCCAGCAGCCAAGGGACAGTCGCGAACACCGGGGAGCTGTTTTTT.

The gene calls are TRBV4-2 and TRBJ2-7, with TRBD1 matching over 7 bases. V lost 4 bases, J lost 2 bases, and 5 bases stayed unmatched. The CDR3 covers 14 residues. Germline V gene lookup returns CDR1 LGHNA and CDR2 YNFKEQ. The CDR3 DNA reads as TGTGCCAGCAGCCTTCGGACAGGCACCTACGAGCAGTACTTC. Amino acids: CASSLRTGTYEQYF.

V gene TRBV30 combines with J gene TRBJ1-5; no clear D. CDR3 length equals 15 residues. The germline CDR1 and CDR2 sequences are GTSNPN and SVGIG (reference sequence). V lost 1 base, J lost 0 bases, and 10 bases lay in between. The DNA of the CDR3 is TGTGCCTGGAGTGGGACCAGCCTTAGCAATCAGCCCCAGCATTTT. Residues: CAWSGTSLSNQPQHF.

This rearrangement joins TRBV5-4 to TRBJ2-7; 9 bases line up with TRBD1. The CDR3 is made up of 10 amino acids. V trimming: 7 bases; J trimming: 12 bases; junction bases outside the gene matches: 5. Germline values: CDR1 SGHNT, CDR2 YYREEE (reference sequence). CDR3 sequence reads: CASAMTGGYF. The CDR3 coding sequence is TGTGCCAGCGCCATGACAGGGGGGTACTTC.